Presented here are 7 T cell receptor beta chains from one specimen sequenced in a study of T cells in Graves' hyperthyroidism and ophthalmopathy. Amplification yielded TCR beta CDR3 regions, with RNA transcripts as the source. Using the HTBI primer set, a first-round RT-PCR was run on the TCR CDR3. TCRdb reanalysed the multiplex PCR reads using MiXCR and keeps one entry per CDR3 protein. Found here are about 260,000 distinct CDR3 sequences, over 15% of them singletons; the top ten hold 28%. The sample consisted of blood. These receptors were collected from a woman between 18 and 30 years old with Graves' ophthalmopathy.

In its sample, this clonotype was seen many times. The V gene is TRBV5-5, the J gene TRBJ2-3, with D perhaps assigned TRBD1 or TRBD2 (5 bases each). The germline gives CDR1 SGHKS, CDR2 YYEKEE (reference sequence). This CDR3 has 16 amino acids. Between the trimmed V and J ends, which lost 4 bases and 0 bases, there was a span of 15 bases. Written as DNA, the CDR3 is TGTGCCAGCAGCGGGCCGGGGCCAGGGAGCACAGATACGCAGTATTTT. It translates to CASSGPGPGSTDTQYF.

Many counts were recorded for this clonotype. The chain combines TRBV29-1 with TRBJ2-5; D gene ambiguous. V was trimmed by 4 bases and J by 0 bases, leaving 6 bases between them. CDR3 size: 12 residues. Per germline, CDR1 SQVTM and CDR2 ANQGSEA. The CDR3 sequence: CSVARHQETQYF. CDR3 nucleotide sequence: TGCAGCGTTGCCCGACACCAAGAGACCCAGTACTTC.

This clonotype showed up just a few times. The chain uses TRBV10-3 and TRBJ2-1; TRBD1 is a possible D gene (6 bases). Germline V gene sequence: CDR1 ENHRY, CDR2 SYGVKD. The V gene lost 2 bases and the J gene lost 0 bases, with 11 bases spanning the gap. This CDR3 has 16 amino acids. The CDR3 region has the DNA TGTGCCATCAGTGAGGTAGGACAGAGCTCCTACAATGAGCAGTTCTTC. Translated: CAISEVGQSSYNEQFF.

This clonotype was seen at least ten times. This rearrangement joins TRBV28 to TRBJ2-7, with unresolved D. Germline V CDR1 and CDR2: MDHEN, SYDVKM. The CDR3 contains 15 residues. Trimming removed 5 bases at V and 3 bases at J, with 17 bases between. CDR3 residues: CASSKPGYNGYEQYF. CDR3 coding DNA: TGTGCCAGCAGTAAACCGGGCTACAATGGCTACGAGCAGTACTTC.

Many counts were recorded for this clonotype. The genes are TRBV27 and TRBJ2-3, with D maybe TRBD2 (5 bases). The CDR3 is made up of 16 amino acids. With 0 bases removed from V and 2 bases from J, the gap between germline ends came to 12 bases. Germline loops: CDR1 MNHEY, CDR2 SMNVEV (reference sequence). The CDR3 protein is CASSLSAGMFTDTQYF. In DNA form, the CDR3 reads TGTGCCAGCAGTTTATCGGCCGGGATGTTCACAGATACGCAGTATTTT.

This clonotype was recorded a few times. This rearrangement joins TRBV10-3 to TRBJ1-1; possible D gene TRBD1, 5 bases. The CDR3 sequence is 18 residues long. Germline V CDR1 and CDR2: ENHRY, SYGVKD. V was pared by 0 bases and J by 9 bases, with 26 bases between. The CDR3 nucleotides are TGTGCCATCAGTGAGTCGAATCTGGGGCGAATAACCCCTAATCAAGCTTTCTTT. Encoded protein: CAISESNLGRITPNQAFF.

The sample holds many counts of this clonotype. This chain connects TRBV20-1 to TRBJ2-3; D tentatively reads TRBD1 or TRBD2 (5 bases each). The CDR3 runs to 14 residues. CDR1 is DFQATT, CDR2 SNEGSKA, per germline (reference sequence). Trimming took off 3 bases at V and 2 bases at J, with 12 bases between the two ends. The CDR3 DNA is TGCAGTGCTAGTCGGGGCTTTAACACAGATACGCAGTATTTT. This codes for CSASRGFNTDTQYF.